Following are 20 T cell receptor beta chains from one sample sequenced in a study of T-cell memory formation after mild COVID-19. TCRdb re-called the 5' RACE reads through MiXCR, storing one row per CDR3 protein. The table records approximately 450,000 distinct CDR3 sequences, 15% to 20% of them present only once. The sample taken for sequencing was PBMCs or a T cell subset sorted from them (not recorded which). Receptor source: an adult woman who had mild COVID-19 (a few samples of this study predate the infection). Cell type and time point are not known.

This clonotype was recorded a few times. J is TRBJ2-3 and V is TRBV14; D remains ambiguous. Trimming took off 1 base at V and 1 base at J, with 9 bases between the two ends. The CDR3 extends over 15 amino acids. Germline lookup yields CDR1 SGHDN and CDR2 FVKESK. CDR3 sequence (DNA): TGTGCCAGCAGCCAAGTACAGAGCCGCACAGATACGCAGTATTTT. Protein product: CASSQVQSRTDTQYF.

This chain connects TRBV7-9 to TRBJ2-3; 10 bases align to TRBD1. Germline CDR1 and CDR2: SEHNR and FQNEAQ (reference sequence). This CDR3 comprises 14 residues. V was pared by 4 bases and J by 4 bases, with 2 bases of the junction left unmatched. In DNA, the CDR3 is TGTGCCAGCAGCTGGGACAGGGGATCAGATACGCAGTATTTT. Its protein is CASSWDRGSDTQYF.

J is TRBJ2-3 and V is TRBV5-1; D might be TRBD2 (5 bases). The CDR3 is 15 residues long. Trimming removed 6 bases at V and 2 bases at J, with 16 bases between. Germline-derived CDR1 and CDR2 are SGHRS and YFSETQ. This CDR3 is CASKETGSATDTQYF. CDR3 nucleotide sequence: TGCGCCAGCAAGGAAACGGGGTCCGCCACAGATACGCAGTATTTT.

This clonotype has only a few counts. J is TRBJ2-7 and V is TRBV9; D not resolved. Germline CDR1 reads SGDLS; CDR2 reads YYNGEE. CDR3 length: 15 residues. V lost 4 bases, J lost 4 bases, and 18 bases lay in between. The CDR3 DNA follows: TGTGCCAGCAGCCCCCTCAGTAATAGCAGGTACGAGCAGTACTTC. Translated, it gives CASSPLSNSRYEQYF.

CDR3 residues: CSMAASGTSEQFF. In DNA form, the CDR3 reads TGCAGCATGGCGGCTAGCGGGACCTCTGAGCAGTTCTTC. The chain combines TRBV29-1 with TRBJ2-1, with 9 bases matching TRBD2. V shed 8 bases, J shed 9 bases, and the junction held 11 bases outside the gene matches. The germline V gene has CDR1 SQVTM and CDR2 ANQGSEA. The CDR3 has 13 amino acids.

The chain has TRBV10-3 and TRBJ2-2, with D hard to call. Trimming took off 10 bases at V and 3 bases at J, with 12 bases between the two ends. CDR3 size: 13 residues. CDR1 and CDR2 (germline): ENHRY, SYGVKD. CDR3 sequence (DNA): TGTGCCACCATCCCTGGTTACACCGGGGAGCTGTTTTTT. This translates into CATIPGYTGELFF.

The chain carries TRBV5-1 and TRBJ2-3; possibly TRBD1 or TRBD2 for D (5 bases each). In germline, CDR1 is SGHRS, CDR2 YFSETQ. The CDR3 length is 15 residues. Trimming took off 0 bases at V and 2 bases at J, with 10 bases between the two ends. The CDR3 sequence: CASSLVQGPTDTQYF. The CDR3 DNA reads as TGCGCCAGCAGCTTGGTTCAGGGACCCACAGATACGCAGTATTTT.

The CDR3 DNA reads as TGCAGTGCTAGGCCGGGAGGGCCGGTAGTACAGTACTTC. Its translation is CSARPGGPVVQYF. The gene calls are TRBV20-1 and TRBJ2-7; 8 bases match TRBD2. CDR3 length: 13 residues. The ends lost 3 bases at V and 10 bases at J; junction bases unmatched: 11. CDR1 is DFQATT and CDR2 is SNEGSKA in the germline V gene (reference sequence).

This clonotype was observed a few times. The V and J genes are TRBV6-4 and TRBJ1-1; D may be TRBD1 (5 bases). This CDR3 spans 14 amino acids. V was pared by 4 bases and J by 6 bases, with 15 bases between. Germline lookup yields CDR1 MRHNA and CDR2 SNTAGT. The CDR3 loop reads CASSVGPGSPEAFF. The DNA of the CDR3 is TGTGCCAGCAGTGTGGGGCCAGGGAGCCCTGAAGCTTTCTTT.

This rearrangement joins TRBV5-1 to TRBJ2-7; the D gene could be TRBD1 or TRBD2 (6 bases each). Between the trimmed V and J ends, which lost 0 bases and 7 bases, there was a span of 17 bases. This CDR3 has 15 residues. CDR1 is SGHRS, CDR2 YFSETQ, per germline. The CDR3 DNA reads as TGCGCCAGCAGCTTGGGCCAGTGGGGGGCGAGTGAGCAGTACTTC. Its protein is CASSLGQWGASEQYF.

The CDR3 region is CASWGGAVNSNQPQHF. The CDR3 bases are TGTGCCAGTTGGGGGGGCGCCGTTAATAGCAATCAGCCCCAGCATTTT. The chain has TRBV9 and TRBJ1-5; TRBD1 is a possible D gene (6 bases). Per the germline V gene, CDR1 is SGDLS and CDR2 is YYNGEE. The length of the CDR3 is 16 residues. Trimming shortened V by 8 bases and J by 0 bases, and 18 bases separated the two germline ends. Filled out from reference TRBV9 and TRBJ1-5, the complete variable domain reads DSGVTQTPKHLITATGQRVTLRCSPRSGDLSVYWYQQSLDQGLQFLIQYYNGEERAKGNILERFSAQQFPDLHSELNLSSLELGDSALYFCASWGGAVNSNQPQHFGDGTRLSIL.

This clonotype was observed a handful of times. V usage is TRBV10-3 and J usage is TRBJ2-1; 11 nucleotides match TRBD2. V gave up 6 bases and J gave up 0 bases; unmatched junction bases: 25. Germline V gene data show CDR1 as ENHRY and CDR2 as SYGVKD. The CDR3 totals 23 residues. CDR3 coding DNA: TGTGCCATCAGCTCCCGGCAGGTGATAGCGGGAGGGCCGTCGAAGAGCTCCTACAATGAGCAGTTCTTC. Translation gives CAISSRQVIAGGPSKSSYNEQFF.

In its sample, this clonotype was seen a few times. The rearrangement joins TRBV10-3 to TRBJ2-7; D is uncertain. The V end lost 2 bases, the J end lost 2 bases, and 19 bases lay between the germline ends. The CDR3 spans 17 residues. CDR1 is ENHRY, CDR2 SYGVKD, per germline. The CDR3 region has the DNA TGTGCCATCAGTGAGCCGGCCATAGCAAAGGGTGCCTACGAGCAGTACTTC. Protein: CAISEPAIAKGAYEQYF.

This clonotype was observed a few times. The chain recombines TRBV18 with TRBJ2-7, with a possible D match to TRBD1 (5 bases). CDR3 size: 14 residues. Trimming shortened V by 2 bases and J by 3 bases, and 11 bases separated the two germline ends. CDR1 and CDR2 (germline): KGHSH, LQKENI. As DNA, the CDR3 is TGTGCCAGCTCACCAGGGGCAGTGTACTACGAGCAGTACTTC. Translation gives CASSPGAVYYEQYF.

The chain recombines TRBV24-1 with TRBJ2-1, with no clear D. V was pared by 5 bases and J by 0 bases, with 13 bases between. This CDR3 is built from 16 residues. Per germline, CDR1 KGHDR and CDR2 SFDVKD. The DNA of the CDR3 is TGTGCCACCAGTGCTGTGCAAGAAAGCTCCTACAATGAGCAGTTCTTC. Its translation: CATSAVQESSYNEQFF.

The V and J genes are TRBV7-3 and TRBJ2-2; TRBD2 matches at 7 bases. Trimming at V came to 4 bases and at J to 3 bases, leaving 5 bases not matched to a gene. The CDR3 consists of 15 residues. Germline CDR1 and CDR2: SGHTA and FQGTGA. CDR3 bases: TGTGCCAGCAGCTCCGGACTAGGCGACACCGGGGAGCTGTTTTTT. It is translated as CASSSGLGDTGELFF.

At least ten counts were recorded for this clonotype. The chain combines TRBV29-1 with TRBJ2-1; 11 bases agree with TRBD2. Germline assignment: CDR1 SQVTM and CDR2 ANQGSEA. The CDR3 is 16 residues long. The CDR3 here is CSHKGASGGTYNEQFF. CDR3 nucleotide sequence: TGCAGTCACAAAGGGGCTAGCGGGGGGACATACAATGAGCAGTTCTTC.

This clonotype showed up just a few times. The genes are TRBV6-5 and TRBJ2-1; 10 bases fit TRBD2. V lost 6 bases and J lost 7; bases outside the gene matches: 9. This CDR3 has 15 amino acids. Germline V lookup: CDR1 MNHEY, CDR2 SVGAGI. The CDR3 reads CASSRAGGALNEQFF. The CDR3 nucleotides read TGTGCCAGCAGCCGAGCGGGAGGGGCCTTGAATGAGCAGTTCTTC.

V and J are TRBV7-2 and TRBJ2-6; D uncertain. The CDR3 is 14 residues long. Germline V gene lookup returns CDR1 SGHTA and CDR2 FQGNSA. V lost 8 bases to trimming and J lost 4 bases, with 12 bases between them. The CDR3 protein is CASPALRGANVLTF. Written as DNA, the CDR3 is TGTGCCAGCCCAGCTTTAAGGGGGGCCAACGTCCTGACTTTC.

The CDR3 here is CASSPTDSSYEQYF. The CDR3 bases are TGCGCCAGCAGCCCGACAGATTCCTCCTACGAGCAGTACTTC. The chain employs TRBV5-1 and TRBJ2-7, with D possibly TRBD1 on 5 matching bases. There are 14 residues in the CDR3. The germline V gene has CDR1 SGHRS and CDR2 YFSETQ. Deletions cut 4 bases from V and 0 bases from J, with 11 bases between.